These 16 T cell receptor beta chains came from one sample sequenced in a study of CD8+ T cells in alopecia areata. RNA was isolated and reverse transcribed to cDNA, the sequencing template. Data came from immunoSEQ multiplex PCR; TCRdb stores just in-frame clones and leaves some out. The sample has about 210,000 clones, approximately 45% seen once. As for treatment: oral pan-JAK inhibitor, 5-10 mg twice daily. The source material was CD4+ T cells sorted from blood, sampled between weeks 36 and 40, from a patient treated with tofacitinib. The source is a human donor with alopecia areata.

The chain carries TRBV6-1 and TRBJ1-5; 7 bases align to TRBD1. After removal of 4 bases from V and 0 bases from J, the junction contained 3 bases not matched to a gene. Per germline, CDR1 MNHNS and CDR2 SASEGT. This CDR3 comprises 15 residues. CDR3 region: CASSVGQDSNQPQHF. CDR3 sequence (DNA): TGTGCCAGCAGTGTAGGACAGGATAGCAATCAGCCCCAGCATTTT.

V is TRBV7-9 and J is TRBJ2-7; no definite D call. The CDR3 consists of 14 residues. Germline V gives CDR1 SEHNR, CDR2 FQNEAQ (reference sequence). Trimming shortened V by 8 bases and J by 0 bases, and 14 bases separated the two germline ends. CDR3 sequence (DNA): TGTGCCAGCGGCAGTATCCAGAGCTCCTACGAGCAGTACTTC. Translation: CASGSIQSSYEQYF.

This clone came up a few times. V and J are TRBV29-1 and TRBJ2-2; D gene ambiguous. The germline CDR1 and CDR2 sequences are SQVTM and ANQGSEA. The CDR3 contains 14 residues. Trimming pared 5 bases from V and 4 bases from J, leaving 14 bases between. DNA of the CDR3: TGCAGCGTTAAAGGGCGACATCCCACCGGGGAGCTGTTTTTT. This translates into CSVKGRHPTGELFF.

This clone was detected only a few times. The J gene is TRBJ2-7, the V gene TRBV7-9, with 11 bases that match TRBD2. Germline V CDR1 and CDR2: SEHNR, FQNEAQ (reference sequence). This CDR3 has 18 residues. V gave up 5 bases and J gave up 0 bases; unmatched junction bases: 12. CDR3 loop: CASSGTGTSGLSSYEQYF. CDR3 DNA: TGTGCCAGCAGCGGGACCGGGACTAGCGGATTGAGCTCCTACGAGCAGTACTTC.

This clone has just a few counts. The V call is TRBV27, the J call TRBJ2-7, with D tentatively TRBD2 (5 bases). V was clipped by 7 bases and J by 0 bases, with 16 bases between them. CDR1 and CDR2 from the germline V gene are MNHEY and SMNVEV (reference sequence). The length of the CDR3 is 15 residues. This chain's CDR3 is CASMRVKGNSYEQYF. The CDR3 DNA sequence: TGTGCCAGCATGAGGGTCAAAGGAAACTCCTACGAGCAGTACTTC.

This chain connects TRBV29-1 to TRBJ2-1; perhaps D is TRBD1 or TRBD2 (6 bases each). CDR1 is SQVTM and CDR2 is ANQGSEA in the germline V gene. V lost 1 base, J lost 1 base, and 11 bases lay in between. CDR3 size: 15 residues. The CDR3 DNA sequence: TGCAGCGTTGAAGGCGGGACAACGTCCTACAATGAGCAGTTCTTC. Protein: CSVEGGTTSYNEQFF.

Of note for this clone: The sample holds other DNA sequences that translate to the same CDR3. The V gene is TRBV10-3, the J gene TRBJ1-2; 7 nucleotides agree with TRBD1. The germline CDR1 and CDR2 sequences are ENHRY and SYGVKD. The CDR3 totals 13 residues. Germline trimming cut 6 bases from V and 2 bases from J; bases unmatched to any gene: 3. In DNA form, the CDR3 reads TGTGCCATCAGGGGGACAGAAAACTATGGCTACACCTTC. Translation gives CAIRGTENYGYTF.

The CDR3 sequence: CASSRRALWTQGDGYTF. In nucleotides, the CDR3 is TGTGCCAGCAGCCGTCGCGCCTTGTGGACCCAGGGCGATGGCTACACCTTC. The chain carries TRBV13 and TRBJ1-2; D possibly corresponds to TRBD1 (5 bases). This CDR3 is built from 17 residues. V was clipped by 5 bases and J by 6 bases, with 25 bases between them. The germline V gene encodes CDR1 PRHDT and CDR2 FYEKMQ (reference sequence).

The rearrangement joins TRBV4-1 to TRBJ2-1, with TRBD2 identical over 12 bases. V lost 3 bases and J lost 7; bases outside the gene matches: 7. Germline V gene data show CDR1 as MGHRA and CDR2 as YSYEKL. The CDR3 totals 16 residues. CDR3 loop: CASSHRGLAGLNEQFF. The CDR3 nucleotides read TGCGCCAGCAGCCATCGAGGACTAGCGGGACTTAATGAGCAGTTCTTC.

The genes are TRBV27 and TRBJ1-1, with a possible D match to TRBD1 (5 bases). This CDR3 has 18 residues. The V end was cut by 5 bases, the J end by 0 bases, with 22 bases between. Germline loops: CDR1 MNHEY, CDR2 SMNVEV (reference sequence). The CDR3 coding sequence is TGTGCCAGCAGTCCGAGAGAGGAGCCGGGACTCCTGAACACTGAAGCTTTCTTT. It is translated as CASSPREEPGLLNTEAFF.

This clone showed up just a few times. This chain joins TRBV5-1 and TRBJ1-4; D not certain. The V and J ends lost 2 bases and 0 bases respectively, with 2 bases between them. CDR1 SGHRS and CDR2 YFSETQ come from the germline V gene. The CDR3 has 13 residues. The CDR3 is CASSFSTNEKLFF. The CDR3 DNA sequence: TGCGCCAGCAGCTTTTCAACTAATGAAAAACTGTTTTTT.

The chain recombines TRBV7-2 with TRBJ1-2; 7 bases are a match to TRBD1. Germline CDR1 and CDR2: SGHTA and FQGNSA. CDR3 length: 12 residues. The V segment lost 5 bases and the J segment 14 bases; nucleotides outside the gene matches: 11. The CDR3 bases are TGTGCCAGCAGCGTTACCCCGGGACAGCCTACCTTC. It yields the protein CASSVTPGQPTF.

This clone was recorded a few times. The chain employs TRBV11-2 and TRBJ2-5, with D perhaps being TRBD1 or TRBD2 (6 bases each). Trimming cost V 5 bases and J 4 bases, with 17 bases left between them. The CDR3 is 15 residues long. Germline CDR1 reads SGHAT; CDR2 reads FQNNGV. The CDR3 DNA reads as TGTGCCAGCAGCAAACGGACACCGGGGGCAGAGACCCAGTACTTC. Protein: CASSKRTPGAETQYF.

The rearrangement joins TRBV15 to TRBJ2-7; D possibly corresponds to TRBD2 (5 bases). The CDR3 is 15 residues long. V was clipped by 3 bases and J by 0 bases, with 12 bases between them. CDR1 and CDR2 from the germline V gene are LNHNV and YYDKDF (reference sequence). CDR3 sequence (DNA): TGTGCCACCAGCAGTATAGGGAGTAGCTCCTACGAGCAGTACTTC. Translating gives CATSSIGSSSYEQYF.

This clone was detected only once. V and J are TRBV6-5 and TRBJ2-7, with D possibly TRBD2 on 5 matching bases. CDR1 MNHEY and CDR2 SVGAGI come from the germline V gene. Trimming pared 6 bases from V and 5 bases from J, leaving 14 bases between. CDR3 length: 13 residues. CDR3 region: CASSLSRVNEQYF. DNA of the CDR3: TGTGCCAGCAGCCTTTCGCGGGTCAACGAGCAGTACTTC.

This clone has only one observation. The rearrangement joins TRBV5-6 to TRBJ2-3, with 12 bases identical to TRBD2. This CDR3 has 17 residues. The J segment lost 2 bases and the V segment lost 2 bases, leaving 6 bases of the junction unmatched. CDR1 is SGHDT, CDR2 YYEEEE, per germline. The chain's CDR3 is CASSLRLAGVLTDTQYF. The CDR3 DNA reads TGTGCCAGCAGCTTAAGACTAGCGGGAGTCCTCACAGATACGCAGTATTTT.